Following are 10 T cell receptor beta chains from one sample sequenced in a study of vaccination and CD4 T cells after COVID-19. These receptors are not linked to any known antigen. Indicated time point: late sampling 161 to 241 days after vaccination in a few convalescent patients. The treatment here: roughly 10-day PBMC culture with coronavirus spike peptide pools or control peptides (ViraFEST assay). Sequenced with the Oncomine TCR Beta short-read assay was DNA taken from cultured CD4+ T cells. Each CDR3 protein gets one entry after TCRdb re-called the PCR reads with MiXCR. The profile shows some 15,000 distinct CDR3 sequences, roughly 44% of them singletons. The sample consisted of CD4+ T cells from blood, cultured in vitro, taken about 7 months after SARS-CoV-2 vaccination. The receptor set was obtained from a human donor who had recovered from COVID-19.

This chain uses TRBV20-1 with TRBJ1-6; D is uncertain. This CDR3 region has 13 residues. CDR1 and CDR2 (germline): DFQATT, SNEGSKA (reference sequence). Trimming shortened V by 6 bases and J by 0 bases, and 6 bases separated the two germline ends. CDR3 nucleotide sequence: TGCAGTGCGGCGTTCTCCTATAATTCACCCCTCCACTTT. Its translation is CSAAFSYNSPLHF.

This rearrangement joins TRBV7-2 to TRBJ2-3, with 8 bases aligning to TRBD1. This CDR3 has 16 residues. V lost 2 bases and J lost 4; bases outside the gene matches: 8. CDR1 and CDR2 (germline): SGHTA, FQGNSA. DNA of the CDR3: TGTGCCAGCAGCTTAAAAACAGGGGGGTGGGCAGATACGCAGTATTTT. Its translation is CASSLKTGGWADTQYF.

This rearrangement joins TRBV6-1 to TRBJ1-1; D uncertain. Germline lookup yields CDR1 MNHNS and CDR2 SASEGT. Trimming took off 6 bases at V and 8 bases at J, with 16 bases between the two ends. CDR3 size: 13 residues. The DNA for the CDR3 is TGTGCCAGCAGCCGAACCGGGATAGGAGAAGCTTTCTTT. Protein sequence: CASSRTGIGEAFF.

The chain recombines TRBV7-8 with TRBJ1-5; D gene uncertain. Trimming removed 1 base from V and 1 base from J, with 11 bases in between. The germline CDR1 and CDR2 sequences are SGHVS and FQNEAQ. CDR3 length: 16 amino acids. This CDR3 is CASSLGARASNQPQHF. DNA for the CDR3: TGTGCCAGCAGCTTAGGGGCGCGGGCCAGCAATCAGCCCCAGCATTTT.

The chain links TRBV30 to TRBJ2-1; no clear D. The CDR3 is 12 amino acids. Trimming pared 5 bases from V and 7 bases from J, leaving 12 bases between. In germline, CDR1 is GTSNPN, CDR2 SVGIG (reference sequence). CDR3 nucleotides: TGTGCCTGGTCATACGGCTGGAATGAGCAGTTCTTC. Its translation is CAWSYGWNEQFF.

This chain uses TRBV20-1 with TRBJ2-7, with no clear D. This CDR3 comprises 14 residues. Germline CDR1 and CDR2: DFQATT and SNEGSKA (reference sequence). The V gene lost 5 bases and the J gene lost 2 bases, with 16 bases spanning the gap. CDR3 sequence (DNA): TGCAGTGCTCTCGACCTAGACGGAGCCTACGAGCAGTACTTC. Encoded protein: CSALDLDGAYEQYF.

The chain links TRBV6-1 to TRBJ2-5; TRBD1 matches 8 bases. CDR1 is MNHNS, CDR2 SASEGT, per germline. The CDR3 is made up of 14 amino acids. V lost 6 bases, J lost 5 bases, and 8 bases stayed unmatched. The CDR3 DNA is TGTGCCAGCAGGCTAGACAGGGGAAGGGAGACCCAGTACTTC. Translating it yields CASRLDRGRETQYF.

This clonotype occurred a few times. The genes are TRBV6-2 or TRBV6-3 and TRBJ2-5; D possibly corresponds to TRBD1 (6 bases). The V gene's germline CDR1 is MNHEY and CDR2 SVGEGT. Trimming cost V 7 bases and J 0 bases, with 12 bases left between them. This CDR3 contains 14 residues. CDR3 in DNA: TGTGCCAGCACCCCTTGGACAGACCAAGAGACCCAGTACTTC. The encoded protein is CASTPWTDQETQYF.

The chain recombines TRBV20-1 with TRBJ2-3, with 8 bases fitting TRBD2. The CDR3 contains 15 residues. Germline CDR1 is DFQATT and CDR2 is SNEGSKA (reference sequence). V trimming: 3 bases; J trimming: 1 base; junction bases outside the gene matches: 6. CDR3 coding DNA: TGCAGTGCTAGGACTAGCGCTAAGGGCACAGATACGCAGTATTTT. Protein sequence: CSARTSAKGTDTQYF.

This chain connects TRBV7-2 to TRBJ2-5; 7 bases agree with TRBD2. This CDR3 has 12 residues. With 3 bases clipped from V and 5 bases from J, the junction kept 0 bases outside the gene matches. CDR1 is SGHTA, CDR2 FQGNSA, per germline. CDR3 sequence: CASSFGGETQYF. CDR3 DNA sequence: TGTGCCAGCAGCTTCGGGGGGGAGACCCAGTACTTC.